This T cell receptor beta chain originates from a study of blood T cell repertoires in COVID-19. The method was immunoSEQ multiplex PCR; TCRdb's version includes in-frame clones alone and lacks a portion of them. This sample has roughly 76,000 clones, with 85% to 95% found just once. V lost 0 bases and J lost 5, with 14 bases in between. This CDR3 is built from 17 residues. CDR1 and CDR2 (germline): SGHAT, FQNNGV. This receptor was obtained from a woman in her fifties or sixties with active COVID-19. Sequenced: peripheral blood. The V and J genes are TRBV11-2 and TRBJ1-6; perhaps TRBD1 as D (5 bases). The CDR3, as DNA: TGTGCCAGCAGCTTAGATCAGGCGGCAGGGAATAATTCACCCCTCCACTTT. It yields the protein CASSLDQAAGNNSPLHF.